The TCR beta chain described here comes from a study of monozygotic twins with inflammatory bowel disease. Germline V gene lookup returns CDR1 DFQATT and CDR2 SNEGSKA (reference sequence). This CDR3 region has 16 residues. Per individual sample, eight separate reactions were used to make cDNA. TCRdb re-analyzed the 5' RACE reads; it lists each CDR3 protein once, without DNA. Recorded for this sample: about 350,000 distinct CDR3 sequences. The TCR was taken from a human donor with ulcerative colitis or Crohn's disease, or a healthy co-twin of an affected twin (not recorded which). The chain carries TRBV20-1 and TRBJ2-3; the D call of TRBD2 rests on TCRdb alone, since no DNA is present to check it. The sample consisted of blood. The CDR3 here is CSAAGRSAGLRDTQYF.